The entry below gives a single TCR beta chain sequence along with its context. The target antigen is unknown. This sample was included in a study of post-analysis software for immune sequencing data. Turning to the study itself: Relapsing-remitting, secondary progressive and progressive-relapsing forms of multiple sclerosis all featured among disease courses. Study outcomes and limitations: Among roughly 5 TRBV segments more frequent in patients than controls were TRBV5-6, TRBV5-1 and TRBV20-1. The study found significantly lower normalized Chao1 diversity in multiple sclerosis patients than in controls.

The germline gives CDR1 MGHRA, CDR2 YSYEKL. J was trimmed by 6 bases and V by 0 bases; bases with no gene match: 7. The CDR3 runs 16 residues. Carried by the TCR beta cDNA libraries were unique molecular identifiers. The source material, roughly 0.9 to 11 million T cells, gave rise to about 520,000 cDNA molecules. TCRdb ran MiXCR on the PCR reads and lists one entry per CDR3 protein. The sample shows fewer than 900,000 distinct CDR3 sequences, around 46% of them seen only once. Sequenced input: blood. The chain recombines TRBV4-1 with TRBJ2-7, with 11 bases that match TRBD2. The TCR was taken from a girl under 18 with multiple sclerosis. The CDR3 region has the DNA TGCGCCAGCAGCCAAGACGGAACTAGCGGGGGTCGCGAGCAGTACTTC. Its protein product is CASSQDGTSGGREQYF.